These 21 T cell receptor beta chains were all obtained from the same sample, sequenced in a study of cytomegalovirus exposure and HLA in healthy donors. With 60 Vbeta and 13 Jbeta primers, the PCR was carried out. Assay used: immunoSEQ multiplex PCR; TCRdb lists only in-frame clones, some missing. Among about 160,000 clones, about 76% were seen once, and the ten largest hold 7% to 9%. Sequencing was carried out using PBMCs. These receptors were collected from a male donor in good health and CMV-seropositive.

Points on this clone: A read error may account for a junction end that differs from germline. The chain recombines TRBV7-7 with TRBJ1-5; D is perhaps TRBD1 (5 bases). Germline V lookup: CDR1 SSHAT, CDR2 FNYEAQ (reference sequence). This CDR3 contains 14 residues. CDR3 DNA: TGTGCTAGCAGCACCGACAGAGAGAATCAGCCCCAGCATTTT. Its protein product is CASSTDRENQPQHF.

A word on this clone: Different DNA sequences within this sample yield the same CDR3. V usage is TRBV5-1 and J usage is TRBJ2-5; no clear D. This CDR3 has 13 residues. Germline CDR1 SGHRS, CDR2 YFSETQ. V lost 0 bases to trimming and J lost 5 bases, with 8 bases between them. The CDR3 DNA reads TGCGCCAGCAGCTTGGGAGCGCGGGAGACCCAGTACTTC. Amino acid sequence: CASSLGARETQYF.

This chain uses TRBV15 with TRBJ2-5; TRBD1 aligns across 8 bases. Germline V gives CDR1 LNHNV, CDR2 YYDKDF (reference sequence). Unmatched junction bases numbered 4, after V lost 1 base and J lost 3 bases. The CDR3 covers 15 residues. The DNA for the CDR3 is TGTGCCACCAGCAGAGTGGACAGGGCTAAAGAGACCCAGTACTTC. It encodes CATSRVDRAKETQYF.

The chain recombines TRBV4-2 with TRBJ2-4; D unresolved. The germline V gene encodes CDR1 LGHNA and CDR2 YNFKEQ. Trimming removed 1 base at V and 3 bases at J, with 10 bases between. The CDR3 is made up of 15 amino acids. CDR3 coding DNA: TGTGCCAGCAGCCAAGTTAACCGAGACAAAAACATTCAGTACTTC. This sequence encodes CASSQVNRDKNIQYF.

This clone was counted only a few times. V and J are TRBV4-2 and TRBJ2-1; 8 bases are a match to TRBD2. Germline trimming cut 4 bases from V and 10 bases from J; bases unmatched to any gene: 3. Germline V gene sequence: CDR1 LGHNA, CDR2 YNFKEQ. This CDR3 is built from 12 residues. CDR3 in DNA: TGTGCCAGCAGCCTGGCTAGCGGGGAGCAGTTCTTC. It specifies CASSLASGEQFF.

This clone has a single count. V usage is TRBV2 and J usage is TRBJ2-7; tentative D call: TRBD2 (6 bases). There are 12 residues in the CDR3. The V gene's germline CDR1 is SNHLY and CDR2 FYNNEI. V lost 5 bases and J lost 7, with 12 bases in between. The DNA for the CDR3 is TGTGCCAGCAGTCGCGTCGGGAGTGAGCAGTACTTC. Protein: CASSRVGSEQYF.

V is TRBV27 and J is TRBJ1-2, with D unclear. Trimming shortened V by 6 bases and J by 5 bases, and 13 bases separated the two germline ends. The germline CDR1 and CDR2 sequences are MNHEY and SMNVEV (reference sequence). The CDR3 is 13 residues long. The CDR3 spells CASSYAGRYGYTF. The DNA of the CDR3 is TGTGCCAGCAGCTATGCGGGCAGGTATGGCTACACCTTC.

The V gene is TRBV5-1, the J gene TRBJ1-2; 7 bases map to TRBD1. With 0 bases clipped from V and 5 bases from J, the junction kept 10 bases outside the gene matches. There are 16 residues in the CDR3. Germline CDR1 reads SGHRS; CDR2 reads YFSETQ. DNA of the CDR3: TGCGCCAGCAGCTTGGAAGTCAATGGACAGGAGTATGGCTACACCTTC. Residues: CASSLEVNGQEYGYTF.

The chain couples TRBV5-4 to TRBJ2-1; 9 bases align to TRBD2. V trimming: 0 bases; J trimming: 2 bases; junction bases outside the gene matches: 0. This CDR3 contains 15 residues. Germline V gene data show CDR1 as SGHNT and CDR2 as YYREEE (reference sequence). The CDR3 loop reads CASSLGGGAYNEQFF. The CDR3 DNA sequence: TGTGCCAGCAGCTTGGGCGGGGGGGCCTACAATGAGCAGTTCTTC.

Here the CDR3 reads CASRDRGDTEAFF. DNA of the CDR3: TGCGCCAGCAGGGACAGGGGAGACACTGAAGCTTTCTTT. This chain connects TRBV5-1 to TRBJ1-1; 9 positions match TRBD1. There are 13 residues in the CDR3. Germline CDR1 and CDR2: SGHRS and YFSETQ. V shed 5 bases and J 3 bases; nucleotides not matched to a gene: 2.

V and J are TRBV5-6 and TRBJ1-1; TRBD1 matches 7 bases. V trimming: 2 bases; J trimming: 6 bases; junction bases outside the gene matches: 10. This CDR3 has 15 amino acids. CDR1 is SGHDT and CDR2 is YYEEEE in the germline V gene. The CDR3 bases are TGTGCCAGCAGCTTACAGGGGTCCCTAGTGGCTGAAGCTTTCTTT. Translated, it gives CASSLQGSLVAEAFF. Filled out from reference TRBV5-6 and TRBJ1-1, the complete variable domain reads DAGVTQSPTHLIKTRGQQVTLRCSPKSGHDTVSWYQQALGQGPQFIFQYYEEEERQRGNFPDRFSGHQFPNYSSELNVNALLLGDSALYLCASSLQGSLVAEAFFGQGTRLTVV.

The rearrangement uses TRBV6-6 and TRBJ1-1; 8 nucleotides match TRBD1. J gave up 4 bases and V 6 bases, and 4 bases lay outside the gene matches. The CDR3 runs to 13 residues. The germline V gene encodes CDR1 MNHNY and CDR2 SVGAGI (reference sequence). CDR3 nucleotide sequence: TGTGCCAGCAGCTGGACAGGGACCACTGAAGCTTTCTTT. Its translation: CASSWTGTTEAFF.

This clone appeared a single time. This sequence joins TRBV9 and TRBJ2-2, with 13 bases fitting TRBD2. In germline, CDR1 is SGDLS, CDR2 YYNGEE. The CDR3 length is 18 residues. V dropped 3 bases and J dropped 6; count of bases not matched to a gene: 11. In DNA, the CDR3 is TGTGCCAGCAGCGCCCGGACTAGCGGGGGTTCAACGTCCGGGGAGCTGTTTTTT. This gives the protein CASSARTSGGSTSGELFF.

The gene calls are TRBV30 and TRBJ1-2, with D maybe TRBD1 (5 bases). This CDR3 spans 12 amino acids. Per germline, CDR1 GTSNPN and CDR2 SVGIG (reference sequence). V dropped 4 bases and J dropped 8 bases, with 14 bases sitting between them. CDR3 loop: CAWTHGGGGYTF. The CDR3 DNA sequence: TGTGCCTGGACCCACGGCGGGGGAGGCTACACCTTC.

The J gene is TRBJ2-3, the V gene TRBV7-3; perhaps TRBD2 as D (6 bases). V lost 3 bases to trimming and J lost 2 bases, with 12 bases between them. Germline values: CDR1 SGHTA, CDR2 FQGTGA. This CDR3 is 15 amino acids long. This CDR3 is CASSFRGLATDTQYF. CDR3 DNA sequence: TGTGCCAGCAGCTTTCGGGGACTGGCCACAGATACGCAGTATTTT.

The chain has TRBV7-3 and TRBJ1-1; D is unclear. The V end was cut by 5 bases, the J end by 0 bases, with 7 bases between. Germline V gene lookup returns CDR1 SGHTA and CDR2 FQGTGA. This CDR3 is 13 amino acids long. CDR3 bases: TGTGCCAGCAGCCCCTACTTGAACACTGAAGCTTTCTTT. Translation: CASSPYLNTEAFF.

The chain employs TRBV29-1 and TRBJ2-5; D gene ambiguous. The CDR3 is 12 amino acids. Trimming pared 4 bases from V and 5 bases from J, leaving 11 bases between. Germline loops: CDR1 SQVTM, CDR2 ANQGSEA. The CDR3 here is CSVVLPEETQYF. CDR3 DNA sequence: TGCAGCGTTGTTCTCCCGGAGGAGACCCAGTACTTC.

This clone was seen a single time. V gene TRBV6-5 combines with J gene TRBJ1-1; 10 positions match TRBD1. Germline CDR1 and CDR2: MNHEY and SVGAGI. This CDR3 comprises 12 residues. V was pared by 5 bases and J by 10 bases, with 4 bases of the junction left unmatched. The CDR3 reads CASSDWDRGAFF. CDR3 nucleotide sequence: TGTGCCAGCAGTGACTGGGACAGGGGAGCTTTCTTT.

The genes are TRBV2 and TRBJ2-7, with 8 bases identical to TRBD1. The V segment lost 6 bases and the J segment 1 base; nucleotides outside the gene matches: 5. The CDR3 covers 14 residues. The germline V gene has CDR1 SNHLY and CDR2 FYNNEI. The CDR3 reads CASRKGQASYEQYF. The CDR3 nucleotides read TGTGCCAGCAGGAAGGGACAGGCGTCCTACGAGCAGTACTTC. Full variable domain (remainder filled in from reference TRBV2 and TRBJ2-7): EPEVTQTPSHQVTQMGQEVILRCVPISNHLYFYWYRQILGQKVEFLVSFYNNEISEKSEIFDDQFSVERPDGSNFTLKIRSTKLEDSAMYFCASRKGQASYEQYFGPGTRLTVT.

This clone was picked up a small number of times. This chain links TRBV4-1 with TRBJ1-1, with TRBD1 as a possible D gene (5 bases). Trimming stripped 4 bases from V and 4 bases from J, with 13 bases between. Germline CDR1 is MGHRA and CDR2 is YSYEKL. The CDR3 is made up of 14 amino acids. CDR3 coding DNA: TGCGCCAGCAGCCCCCAAGTGGGGGGCACTGAAGCTTTCTTT. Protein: CASSPQVGGTEAFF.

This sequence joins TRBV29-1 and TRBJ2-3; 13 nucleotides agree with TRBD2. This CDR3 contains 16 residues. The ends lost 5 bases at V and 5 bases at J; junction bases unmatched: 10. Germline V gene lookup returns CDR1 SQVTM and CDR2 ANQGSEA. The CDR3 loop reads CSVNLLAGGPRDTQYF. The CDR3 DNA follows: TGCAGCGTTAACCTACTAGCGGGGGGGCCCAGAGATACGCAGTATTTT.